One sample yielded the 17 T cell receptor beta chains listed below, sequenced in a study of monozygotic twins with inflammatory bowel disease. TCRdb reanalyzed the 5' RACE reads, giving one entry per CDR3 protein sequence and no DNA. Its table lists a few hundred thousand distinct CDR3 sequences. Sequencing was done on a sample of blood. The origin of the receptors is a human donor with ulcerative colitis or Crohn's disease, or a healthy co-twin of an affected twin (not recorded which).

The CDR3 here is CSAGIGQGGYGYTF. This chain joins TRBV20-1 and TRBJ1-2; no DNA is available, so the TRBD1 call from TCRdb remains unchecked. The CDR3 contains 14 residues. Germline-derived CDR1 and CDR2 are DFQATT and SNEGSKA (reference sequence).

The chain combines TRBV19 with TRBJ1-5. Per the germline V gene, CDR1 is LNHDA and CDR2 is SQIVND (reference sequence). This CDR3 spans 15 amino acids. The CDR3: CASSYQTDSNQPQHF.

This rearrangement joins TRBV24-1 to TRBJ2-3. Germline CDR1 and CDR2: KGHDR and SFDVKD. CDR3 length: 14 amino acids. This chain's CDR3 is CATSDLRVGNTQYF.

The J gene is TRBJ1-5, the V gene TRBV19; checking the TCRdb D call of TRBD1 is not possible without DNA. CDR1 is LNHDA, CDR2 SQIVND, per germline (reference sequence). The CDR3 consists of 16 residues. Here the CDR3 reads CASSLTGAYSNQPQHF.

The genes are TRBV5-1 and TRBJ1-5. Germline values: CDR1 SGHRS, CDR2 YFSETQ. CDR3 size: 15 residues. This CDR3 is CASSLGHNSNQPQHF.

This chain connects TRBV27 to TRBJ2-1; no DNA is available, so the TRBD2 call from TCRdb remains unchecked. The CDR3 spans 17 residues. Germline V CDR1 and CDR2: MNHEY, SMNVEV (reference sequence). The CDR3 is CASSLKIRASGDNEQFF.

The chain recombines TRBV3-1 with TRBJ2-7; with no DNA, the TCRdb D assignment of TRBD2 cannot be verified. CDR1 and CDR2 (germline): LGHDT, YNNKEL (reference sequence). The CDR3 is made up of 19 amino acids. The CDR3: CASSQAPRTSGRPAYEQYF.

The genes are TRBV27 and TRBJ1-6; TCRdb's D call, TRBD1, is unchecked because there is no DNA. Germline V gene sequence: CDR1 MNHEY, CDR2 SMNVEV (reference sequence). CDR3 length equals 15 residues. The CDR3 spells CASSWGNSYNSPLHF.

This chain links TRBV27 with TRBJ2-1. Germline CDR1 is MNHEY and CDR2 is SMNVEV (reference sequence). This CDR3 spans 12 amino acids. CDR3 in amino acids: CASSHRSNEQFF.

This chain links TRBV29-1 with TRBJ1-1. This CDR3 region has 14 residues. Germline CDR1 SQVTM, CDR2 ANQGSEA. The CDR3 is CSVEGRQPSFGAFF.

The V and J genes are TRBV24-1 and TRBJ2-1; the TCRdb call, TRBD2, lacks DNA for checking. CDR3 length: 17 residues. Germline V CDR1 and CDR2: KGHDR, SFDVKD. CDR3 loop: CATSDFGAGGSTDEQFF.

This chain connects TRBV7-2 to TRBJ2-3; the D call of TRBD2 rests on TCRdb alone, since no DNA is present to check it. In germline, CDR1 is SGHTA, CDR2 FQGNSA. The CDR3 is 14 amino acids. The CDR3 region is CASRESGGSTTQYF. Combining the CDR3 with reference TRBV7-2 and TRBJ2-3 gives the whole variable domain GAGVSQSPSNKVTEKGKDVELRCDPISGHTALYWYRQSLGQGLEFLIYFQGNSAPDKSGLPSDRFSAERTGGSVSTLTIQRTQQEDSAVYLCASRESGGSTTQYFGPGTRLTVL.

The rearrangement joins TRBV12-3 or TRBV12-4 to TRBJ2-7. This CDR3 is built from 15 residues. The CDR3: CASSLARGGPYEQYF.

The V and J genes are TRBV4-3 and TRBJ2-1; checking the TCRdb D call of TRBD2 is not possible without DNA. Germline CDR1 LGHNA, CDR2 YSLEER. The CDR3 loop spans 17 amino acids. CDR3 amino acids: CASSQEGASGTYNEQFF.

The chain employs TRBV6-1 and TRBJ1-1; TCRdb names TRBD1, which stays unverified in the absence of DNA. CDR3 size: 15 residues. Germline CDR1 and CDR2: MNHNS and SASEGT. Here the CDR3 reads CASSDQQDTVLEAFF.

The V gene is TRBV29-1, the J gene TRBJ2-5; TCRdb picks TRBD2, but there is no DNA to check that call. CDR3 size: 15 residues. CDR1 SQVTM and CDR2 ANQGSEA come from the germline V gene. CDR3 loop: CSVELVSGRGETQYF.

This chain connects TRBV27 to TRBJ2-1; TCRdb's D call, TRBD2, is unchecked because there is no DNA. The CDR3 has 14 amino acids. CDR1 and CDR2 (germline): MNHEY, SMNVEV (reference sequence). The CDR3 spells CASSSGTSGRWQFF.